The entry below describes one T cell receptor beta chain. Its specificity is unknown. The data are from a study of cytomegalovirus exposure and HLA in healthy donors. Study outcomes and limitations: TCR beta chains numbering some 160 were designated cytomegalovirus-associated. Most TCR sequences were rare, but some public TCRs occurred in many donors.

These donors counted as nominally healthy when sampled, but unrecorded immune exposures were likely. Trimming took 4 bases from V and 0 from J, leaving 16 bases between them. The germline gives CDR1 SEHNR, CDR2 FQNEAQ (reference sequence). This CDR3 is built from 17 residues. Vbeta (60) and Jbeta (13) primers were used in the PCR. Assay used: immunoSEQ multiplex PCR; TCRdb lists only in-frame clones, some missing. The sample has about 65,000 clones; the top ten hold about 15%. The chain has TRBV7-9 and TRBJ2-1, with D tentatively TRBD1 (6 bases). Sequences were obtained from PBMCs. The receptor comes from a boy younger than 18 in good health and CMV-seronegative. The CDR3 nucleotides read TGTGCCAGCAGCTCCGGACAGACGCACCTCTCCTACAATGAGCAGTTCTTC. It is translated as CASSSGQTHLSYNEQFF.